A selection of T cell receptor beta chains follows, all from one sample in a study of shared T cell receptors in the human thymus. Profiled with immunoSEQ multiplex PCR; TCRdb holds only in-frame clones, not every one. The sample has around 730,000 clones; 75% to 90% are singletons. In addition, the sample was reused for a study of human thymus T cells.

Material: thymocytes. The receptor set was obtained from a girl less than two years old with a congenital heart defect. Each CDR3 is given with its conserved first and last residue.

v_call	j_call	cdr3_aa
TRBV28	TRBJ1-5	CASNGQPQHF
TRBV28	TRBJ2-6	CASSLQEPSGGANVLTF
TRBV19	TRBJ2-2	CASSWTGENTGELFF
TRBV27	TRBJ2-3	CASSPEASGGARGTDTQYF
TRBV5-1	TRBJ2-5	CASSLTLTVRETQYF
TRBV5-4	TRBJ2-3	CASSSEALGTPADTQYF
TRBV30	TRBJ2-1	CAWAPRVSYNEQFF
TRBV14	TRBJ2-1	CASSQDWERYGTGFQSSYNEQFF
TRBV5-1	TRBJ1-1	CASRDRPRPVNTEAFF
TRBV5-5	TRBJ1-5	CASSLDTGSLVIGQPQHF
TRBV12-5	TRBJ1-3	CASGLVQNTIYF
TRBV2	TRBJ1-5	CASSGENSNQPQHF
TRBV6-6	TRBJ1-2	CASSSYYGYTF
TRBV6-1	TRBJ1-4	CASSEVGSTNEKLFF
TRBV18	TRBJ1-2	CASSLEDRTLYTF
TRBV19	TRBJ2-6	CASSYQDRFSSGANVLTF
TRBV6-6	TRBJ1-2	CASSYLSYGYTF
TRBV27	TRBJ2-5	CASRSPGTSGGLQETQYF
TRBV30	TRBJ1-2	CAWRSRGTEGYGYTF
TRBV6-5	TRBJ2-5	CASSYTRRGQTQYF
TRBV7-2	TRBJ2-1	CASSQRTSGGAYNEQFF
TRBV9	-	CASSAPAGERAWYDEQFF
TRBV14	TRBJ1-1	CASSQESLPAFF
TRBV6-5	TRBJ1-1	CASSSWTVATEAFF
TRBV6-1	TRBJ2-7	CASSEAPYEQYF
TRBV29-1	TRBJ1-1	CSVETTGPTEAFF
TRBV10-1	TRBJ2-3	CASSGERAGGRYF
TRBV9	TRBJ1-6	CASSSSYTGKSPLHF
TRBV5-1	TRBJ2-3	CASSLTSASTDTQYF
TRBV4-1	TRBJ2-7	CASSQAGNSPYEQYF
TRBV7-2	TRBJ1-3	CASIHPGVVATIYF
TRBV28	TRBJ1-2	CASSLGGLRGSGYTF
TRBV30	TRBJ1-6	CAWRGRDRNNSPLHF
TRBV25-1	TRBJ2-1	CASSECGTSGEHNEQFF
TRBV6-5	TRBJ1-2	CASSTRDRLYGYTF
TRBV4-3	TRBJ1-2	CASSLFGDSLTRNYGYTF
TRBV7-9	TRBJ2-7	CASRLHGQGIDEQYF
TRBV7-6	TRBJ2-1	CASSPGEGGQFF
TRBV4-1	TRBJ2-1	CASSQRLMTSRTYNEQFF
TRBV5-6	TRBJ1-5	CASSRQGPRQPQHF
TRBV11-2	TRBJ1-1	CASSLISGWAEAFF
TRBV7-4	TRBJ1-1	CASSGRYRGMAMNTRRSEAFF
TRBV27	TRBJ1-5	CASSPRGGVGQPQHF
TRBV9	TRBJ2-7	CASSVEGQGTSYEQYF
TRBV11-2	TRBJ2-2	CASSPVTGELFF
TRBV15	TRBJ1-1	CATKTHQLNTEAFF